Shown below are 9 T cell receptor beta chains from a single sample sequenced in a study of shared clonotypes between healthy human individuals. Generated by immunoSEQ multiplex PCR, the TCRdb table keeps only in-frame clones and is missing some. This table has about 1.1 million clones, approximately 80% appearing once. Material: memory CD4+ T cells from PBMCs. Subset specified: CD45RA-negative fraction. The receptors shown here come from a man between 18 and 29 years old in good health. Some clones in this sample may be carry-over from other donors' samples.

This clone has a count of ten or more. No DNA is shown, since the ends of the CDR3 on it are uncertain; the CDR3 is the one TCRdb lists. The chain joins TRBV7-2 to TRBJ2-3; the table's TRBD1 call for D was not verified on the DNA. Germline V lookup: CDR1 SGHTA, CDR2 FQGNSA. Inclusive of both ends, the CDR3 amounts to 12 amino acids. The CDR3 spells CASSFGQGAEYF.

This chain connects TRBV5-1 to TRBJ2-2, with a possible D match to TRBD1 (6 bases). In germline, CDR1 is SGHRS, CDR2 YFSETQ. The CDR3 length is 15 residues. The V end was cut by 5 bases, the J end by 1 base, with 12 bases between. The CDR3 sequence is CASRLQGRNTGELFF. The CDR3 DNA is TGCGCCAGCAGATTACAGGGACGGAACACCGGGGAGCTGTTTTTT.

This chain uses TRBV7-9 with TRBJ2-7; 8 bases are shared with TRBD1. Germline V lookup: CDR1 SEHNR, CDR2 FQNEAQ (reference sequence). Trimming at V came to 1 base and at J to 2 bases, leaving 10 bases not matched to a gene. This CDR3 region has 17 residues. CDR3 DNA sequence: TGTGCCAGCAGCTTAGGTTGGGCGGACAGGGAGGCCTACGAGCAGTACTTC. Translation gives CASSLGWADREAYEQYF.

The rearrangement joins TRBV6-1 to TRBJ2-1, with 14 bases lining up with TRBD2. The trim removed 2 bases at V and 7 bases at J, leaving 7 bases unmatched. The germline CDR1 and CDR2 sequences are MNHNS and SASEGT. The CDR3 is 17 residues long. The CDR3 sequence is CASSELPGLAGDNEQFF. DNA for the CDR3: TGTGCCAGCAGTGAACTTCCGGGACTAGCGGGAGATAATGAGCAGTTCTTC.

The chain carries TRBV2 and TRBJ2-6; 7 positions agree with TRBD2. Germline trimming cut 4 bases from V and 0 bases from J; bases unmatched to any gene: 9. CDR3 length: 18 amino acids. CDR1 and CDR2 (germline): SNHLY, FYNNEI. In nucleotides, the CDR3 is TGTGCCAGCAGTGGAGGGAGGGGACGCCGCTCTGGGGCCAACGTCCTGACTTTC. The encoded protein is CASSGGRGRRSGANVLTF.

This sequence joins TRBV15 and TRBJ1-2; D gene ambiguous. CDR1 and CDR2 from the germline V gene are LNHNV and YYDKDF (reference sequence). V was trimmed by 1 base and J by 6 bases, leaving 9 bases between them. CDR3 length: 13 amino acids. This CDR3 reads CATSRVDQDGYTF. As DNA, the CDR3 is TGTGCCACCAGCAGAGTCGACCAGGATGGCTACACCTTC.

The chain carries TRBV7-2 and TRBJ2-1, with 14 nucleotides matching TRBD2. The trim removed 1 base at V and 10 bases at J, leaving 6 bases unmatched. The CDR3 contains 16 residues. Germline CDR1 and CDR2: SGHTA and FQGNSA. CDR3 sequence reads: CASSLEGTSGSREQFF. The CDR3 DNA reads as TGTGCCAGCAGCTTAGAAGGGACTAGCGGGAGTAGGGAGCAGTTCTTC. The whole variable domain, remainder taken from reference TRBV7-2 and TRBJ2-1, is GAGVSQSPSNKVTEKGKDVELRCDPISGHTALYWYRQSLGQGLEFLIYFQGNSAPDKSGLPSDRFSAERTGGSVSTLTIQRTQQEDSAVYLCASSLEGTSGSREQFFGPGTRLTVL.

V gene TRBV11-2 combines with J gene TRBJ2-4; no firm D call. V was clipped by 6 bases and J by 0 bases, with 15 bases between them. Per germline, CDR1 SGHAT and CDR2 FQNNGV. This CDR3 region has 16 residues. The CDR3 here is CASSYQTGLAKNIQYF. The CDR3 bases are TGTGCCAGCAGTTATCAGACTGGTCTAGCCAAAAACATTCAGTACTTC.

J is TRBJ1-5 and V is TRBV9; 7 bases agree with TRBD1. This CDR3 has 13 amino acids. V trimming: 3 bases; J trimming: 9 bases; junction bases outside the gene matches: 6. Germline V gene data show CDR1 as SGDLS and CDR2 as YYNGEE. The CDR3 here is CASSAQGVGPQHF. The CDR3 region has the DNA TGTGCCAGCAGCGCCCAGGGGGTAGGGCCCCAGCATTTT.